This TCR beta chain was sequenced in a study of blood T cell repertoires in COVID-19. At the level of the study: Samples taken during acute and convalescent COVID-19 were collected in the United States, Italy and Spain. PBMCs, B-cell-depleted T cells, or T cells were the source of the cDNA or gDNA that made up the material.

This CDR3 contains 12 residues. Germline CDR1 reads GTSNPN; CDR2 reads SVGIG (reference sequence). Trimming pared 5 bases from V and 9 bases from J, leaving 14 bases between. Clones were read by immunoSEQ multiplex PCR, and TCRdb kept only the in-frame ones, dropping some. The data hold 270,000 or so clones, with about nine tenths observed a single time. J is TRBJ1-3 and V is TRBV30, with a tentative D call TRBD1 (6 bases). The source material was peripheral blood. The clonotype comes from a woman in her 40s who had recovered from COVID-19. CDR3 region: CAWVQQGGTIYF. CDR3 DNA: TGTGCCTGGGTCCAACAGGGCGGCACCATATATTTT. The full variable domain, rest sourced from reference TRBV30 and TRBJ1-3, is SQTIHQWPATLVQPVGSPLSLECTVEGTSNPNLYWYRQAAGRGLQLLFYSVGIGQISSEVPQNLSASRPQDRQFILSSKKLLLSDSGFYLCAWVQQGGTIYFGEGSWLTVV.